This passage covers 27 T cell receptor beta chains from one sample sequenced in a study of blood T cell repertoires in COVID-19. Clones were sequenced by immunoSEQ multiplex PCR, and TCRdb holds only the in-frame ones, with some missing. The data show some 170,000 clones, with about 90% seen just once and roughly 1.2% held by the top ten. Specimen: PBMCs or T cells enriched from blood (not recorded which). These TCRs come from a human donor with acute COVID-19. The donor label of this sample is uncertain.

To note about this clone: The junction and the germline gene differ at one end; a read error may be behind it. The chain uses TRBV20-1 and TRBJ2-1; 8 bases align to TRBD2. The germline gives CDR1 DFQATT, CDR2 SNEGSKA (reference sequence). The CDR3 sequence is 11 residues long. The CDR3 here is CSARSGGMTLF. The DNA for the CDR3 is TGCAGTGCTAGGAGCGGGGGAATGACCCTCTTC.

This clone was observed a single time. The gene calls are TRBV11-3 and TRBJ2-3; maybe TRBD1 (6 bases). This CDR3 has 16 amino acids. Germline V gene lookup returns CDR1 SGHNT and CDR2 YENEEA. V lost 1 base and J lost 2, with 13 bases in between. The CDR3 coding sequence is TGTGCCAGCAGCTTAGGGGCAGGGGTTCCCACAGATACGCAGTATTTT. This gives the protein CASSLGAGVPTDTQYF.

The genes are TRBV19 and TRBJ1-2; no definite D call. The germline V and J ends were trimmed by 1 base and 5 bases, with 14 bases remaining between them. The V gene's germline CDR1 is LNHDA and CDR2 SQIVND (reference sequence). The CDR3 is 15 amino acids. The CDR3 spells CASSIGASGIYGYTF. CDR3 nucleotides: TGTGCCAGTAGTATAGGGGCCTCCGGCATTTATGGCTACACCTTC.

The CDR3 DNA follows: TGTGCCAGCAGCTTATTTCAGGACAACGGTGGCTACACCTTC. Translation: CASSLFQDNGGYTF. The V and J genes are TRBV7-9 and TRBJ1-2, with D possibly being TRBD1 (5 bases). Trimming cost V 2 bases and J 7 bases, with 14 bases left between them. This CDR3 has 14 residues. The germline V gene has CDR1 SEHNR and CDR2 FQNEAQ (reference sequence). The full variable domain, its missing parts supplied by reference TRBV7-9 and TRBJ1-2, is DTGVSQNPRHKITKRGQNVTFRCDPISEHNRLYWYRQTLGQGPEFLTYFQNEAQLEKSRLLSDRFSAERPKGSFSTLEIQRTEQGDSAMYLCASSLFQDNGGYTFGSGTRLTVV.

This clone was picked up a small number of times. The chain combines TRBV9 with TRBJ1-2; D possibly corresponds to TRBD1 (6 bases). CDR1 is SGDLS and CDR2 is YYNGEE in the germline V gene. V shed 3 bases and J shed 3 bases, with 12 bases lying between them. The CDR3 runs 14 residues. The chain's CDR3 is CASSDLRGYYGYTF. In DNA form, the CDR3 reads TGTGCCAGCAGCGACCTCAGGGGATACTATGGCTACACCTTC.

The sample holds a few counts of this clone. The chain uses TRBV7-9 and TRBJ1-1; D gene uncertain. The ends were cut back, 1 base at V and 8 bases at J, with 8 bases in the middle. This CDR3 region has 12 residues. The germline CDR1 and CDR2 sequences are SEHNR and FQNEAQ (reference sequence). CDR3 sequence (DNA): TGTGCCAGCAGCTTAGAGGCCAGGGAAGCTTTCTTT. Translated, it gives CASSLEAREAFF.

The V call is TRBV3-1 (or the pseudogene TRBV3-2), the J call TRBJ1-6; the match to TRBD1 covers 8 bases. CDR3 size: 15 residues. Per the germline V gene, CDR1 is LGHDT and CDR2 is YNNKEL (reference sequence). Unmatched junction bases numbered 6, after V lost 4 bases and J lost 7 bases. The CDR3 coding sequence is TGTGCCAGCAGCCCCTTGGGACAGGCGAATTCACCCCTCCACTTT. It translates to CASSPLGQANSPLHF.

CDR3 amino acids: CASRLLATGTRTEAFF. CDR3 coding DNA: TGTGCCAGCAGACTCCTCGCGACAGGGACTAGGACTGAAGCTTTCTTT. The chain carries TRBV7-2 and TRBJ1-1; 7 positions agree with TRBD1. The germline gives CDR1 SGHTA, CDR2 FQGNSA. Trimming removed 6 bases from V and 5 bases from J; junction bases left unmatched: 15. The CDR3 runs 16 residues.

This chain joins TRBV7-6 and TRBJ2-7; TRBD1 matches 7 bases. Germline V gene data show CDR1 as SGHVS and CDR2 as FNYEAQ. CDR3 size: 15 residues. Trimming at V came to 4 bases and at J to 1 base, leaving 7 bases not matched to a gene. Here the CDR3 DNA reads TGTGCCAGCAGCTCACGACAGGGTCCATCCTACGAGCAGTACTTC. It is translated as CASSSRQGPSYEQYF.

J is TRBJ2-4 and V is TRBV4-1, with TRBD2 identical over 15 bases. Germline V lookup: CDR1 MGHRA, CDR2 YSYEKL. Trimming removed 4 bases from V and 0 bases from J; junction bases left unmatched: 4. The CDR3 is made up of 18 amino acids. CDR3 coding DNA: TGCGCCAGCAGCCCCGGACTAGCGGGGGGGATAGCCAAAAACATTCAGTACTTC. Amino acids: CASSPGLAGGIAKNIQYF.

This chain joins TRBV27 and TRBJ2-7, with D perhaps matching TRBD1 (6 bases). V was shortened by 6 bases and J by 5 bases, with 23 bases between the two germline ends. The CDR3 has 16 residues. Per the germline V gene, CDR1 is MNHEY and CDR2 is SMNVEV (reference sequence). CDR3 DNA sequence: TGTGCCAGCAGCCCAGGCGGGTCAGGGGCTCTCAACGAGCAGTACTTC. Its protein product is CASSPGGSGALNEQYF.

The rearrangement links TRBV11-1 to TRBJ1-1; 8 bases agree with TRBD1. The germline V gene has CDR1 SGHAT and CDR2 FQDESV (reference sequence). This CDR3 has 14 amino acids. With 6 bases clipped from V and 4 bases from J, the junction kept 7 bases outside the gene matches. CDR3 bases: TGTGCCAGCAGACAGACAGGGGCTAGCACTGAAGCTTTCTTT. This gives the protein CASRQTGASTEAFF.

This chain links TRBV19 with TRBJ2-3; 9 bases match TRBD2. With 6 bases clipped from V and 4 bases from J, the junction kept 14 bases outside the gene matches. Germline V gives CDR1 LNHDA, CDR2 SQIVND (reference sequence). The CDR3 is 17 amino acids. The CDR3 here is CASSPNGAGGLADTQYF. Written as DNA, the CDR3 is TGTGCCAGTAGCCCTAATGGGGCGGGGGGGCTAGCAGATACGCAGTATTTT.

CDR3: CASSPPSVTEAFF. Here the CDR3 DNA reads TGTGCCAGCAGTCCTCCGAGCGTTACTGAAGCTTTCTTT. The J gene is TRBJ1-1, the V gene TRBV12-3 or TRBV12-4; D gene uncertain. This CDR3 has 13 amino acids. Trimming took 5 bases from V and 5 from J, leaving 12 bases between them.

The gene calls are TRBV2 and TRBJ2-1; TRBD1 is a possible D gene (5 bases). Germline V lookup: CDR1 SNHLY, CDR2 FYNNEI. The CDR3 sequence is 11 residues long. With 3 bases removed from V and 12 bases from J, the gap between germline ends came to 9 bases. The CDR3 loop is CASSDQGVQFF. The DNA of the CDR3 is TGTGCCAGCAGTGATCAAGGGGTGCAGTTCTTC. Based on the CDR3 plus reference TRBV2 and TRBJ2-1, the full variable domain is EPEVTQTPSHQVTQMGQEVILRCVPISNHLYFYWYRQILGQKVEFLVSFYNNEISEKSEIFDDQFSVERPDGSNFTLKIRSTKLEDSAMYFCASSDQGVQFFGPGTRLTVL.

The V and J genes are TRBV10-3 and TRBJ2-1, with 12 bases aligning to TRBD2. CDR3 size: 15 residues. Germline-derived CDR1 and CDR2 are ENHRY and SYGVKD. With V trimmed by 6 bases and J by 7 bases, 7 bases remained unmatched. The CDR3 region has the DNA TGTGCCATCAGGGCGACTAGCGGGGGAGGGAATGAGCAGTTCTTC. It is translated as CAIRATSGGGNEQFF.

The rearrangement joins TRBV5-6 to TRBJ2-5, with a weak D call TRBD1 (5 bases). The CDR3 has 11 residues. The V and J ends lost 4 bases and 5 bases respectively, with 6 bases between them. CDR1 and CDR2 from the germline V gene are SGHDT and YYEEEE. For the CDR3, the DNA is TGTGCCAGCAGCGCAGGGGAGACCCAGTACTTC. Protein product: CASSAGETQYF.

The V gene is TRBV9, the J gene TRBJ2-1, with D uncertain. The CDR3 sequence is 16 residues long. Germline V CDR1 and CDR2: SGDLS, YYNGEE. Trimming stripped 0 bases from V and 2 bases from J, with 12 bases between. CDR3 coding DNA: TGTGCCAGCAGCGTAGCTGAAGAGCTCCCCTACAATGAGCAGTTCTTC. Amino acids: CASSVAEELPYNEQFF.

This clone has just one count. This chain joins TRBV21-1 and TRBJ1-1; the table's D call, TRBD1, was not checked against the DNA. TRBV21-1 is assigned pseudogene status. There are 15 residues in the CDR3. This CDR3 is CASSRQGNAVTEAFF. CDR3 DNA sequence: TGTGCCAGCAGCAGACAGGGGAACGCGGTCACTGAAGCTTTCTTT.

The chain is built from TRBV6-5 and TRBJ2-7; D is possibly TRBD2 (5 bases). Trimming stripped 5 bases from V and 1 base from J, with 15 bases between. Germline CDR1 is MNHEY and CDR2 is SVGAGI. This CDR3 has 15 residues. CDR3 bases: TGTGCCAGCAGTCCCGGGCCCACGGGGTCCTACGAGCAGTACTTC. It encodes CASSPGPTGSYEQYF.

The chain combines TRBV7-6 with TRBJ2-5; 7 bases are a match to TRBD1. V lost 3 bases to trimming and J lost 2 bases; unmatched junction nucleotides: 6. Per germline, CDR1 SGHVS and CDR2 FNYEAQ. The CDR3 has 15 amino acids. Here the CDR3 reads CASSFGTAEQETQYF. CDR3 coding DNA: TGTGCCAGCAGCTTCGGGACAGCCGAACAAGAGACCCAGTACTTC. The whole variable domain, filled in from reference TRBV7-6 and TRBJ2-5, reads GAGVSQSPRYKVTKRGQDVALRCDPISGHVSLYWYRQALGQGPEFLTYFNYEAQQDKSGLPNDRFSAERPEGSISTLTIQRTEQRDSAMYRCASSFGTAEQETQYFGPGTRLLVL.

The CDR3 coding sequence is TGTGCCAGCTCACCACCGGAAAGGGGGTCTAACTATGGCTACACCTTC. This translates into CASSPPERGSNYGYTF. The chain couples TRBV18 to TRBJ1-2, with D tentatively TRBD1 (6 bases). CDR3 length: 16 residues. The V gene's germline CDR1 is KGHSH and CDR2 LQKENI. V was pared by 0 bases and J by 0 bases, with 11 bases between.

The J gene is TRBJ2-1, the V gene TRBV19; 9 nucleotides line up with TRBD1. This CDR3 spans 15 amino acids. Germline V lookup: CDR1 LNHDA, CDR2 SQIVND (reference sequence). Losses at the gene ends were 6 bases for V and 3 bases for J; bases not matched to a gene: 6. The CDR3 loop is CASRGQGMIYNEQFF. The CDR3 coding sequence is TGTGCCAGTAGAGGACAGGGGATGATCTACAATGAGCAGTTCTTC. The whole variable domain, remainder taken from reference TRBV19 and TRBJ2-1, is DGGITQSPKYLFRKEGQNVTLSCEQNLNHDAMYWYRQDPGQGLRLIYYSQIVNDFQKGDIAEGYSVSREKKESFPLTVTSAQKNPTAFYLCASRGQGMIYNEQFFGPGTRLTVL.

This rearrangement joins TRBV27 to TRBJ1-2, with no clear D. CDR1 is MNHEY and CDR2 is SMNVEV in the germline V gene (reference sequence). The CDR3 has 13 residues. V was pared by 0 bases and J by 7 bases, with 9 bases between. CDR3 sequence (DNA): TGTGCCAGCAGTTTATCTCCTCTGGCTGGCTACACCTTC. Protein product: CASSLSPLAGYTF.

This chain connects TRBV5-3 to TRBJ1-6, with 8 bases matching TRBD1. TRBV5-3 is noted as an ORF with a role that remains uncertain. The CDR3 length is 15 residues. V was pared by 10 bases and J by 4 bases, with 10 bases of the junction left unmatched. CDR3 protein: CAFKGQGPYNSPLHF. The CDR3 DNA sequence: TGTGCCTTCAAAGGACAGGGCCCTTATAATTCACCCCTCCACTTT.

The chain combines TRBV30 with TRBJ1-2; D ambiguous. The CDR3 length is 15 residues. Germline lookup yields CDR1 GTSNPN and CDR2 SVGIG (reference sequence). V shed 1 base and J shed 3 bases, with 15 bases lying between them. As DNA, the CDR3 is TGTGCCTGGAGTGGGAGGAGAAAACTTTACTATGGCTACACCTTC. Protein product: CAWSGRRKLYYGYTF.

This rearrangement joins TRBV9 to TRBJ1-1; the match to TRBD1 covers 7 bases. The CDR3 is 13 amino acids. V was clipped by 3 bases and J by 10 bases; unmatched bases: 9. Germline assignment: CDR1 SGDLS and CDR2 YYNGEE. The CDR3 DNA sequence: TGTGCCAGCAGCGCCCTACAGGGGACGAGAGCTTTCTTT. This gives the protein CASSALQGTRAFF.